This T cell receptor (beta chain) stems from a study of vaccination effects on CD4 cells after COVID-19. The CDR3 extends over 14 amino acids. Germline V lookup: CDR1 SNHLY, CDR2 FYNNEI. The V end lost 3 bases, the J end lost 0 bases, and 6 bases lay between the germline ends. Expansion with viral peptide pools was applied to antigen-specific CD4+ T cells by the ViraFEST assay prior to sequencing. Following culture for around 9 days, CD4+ T cells were isolated. People in the vaccine group had not been infected with SARS-CoV-2 before, and their nucleocapsid antibodies were negative. Using immunoSEQ multiplex PCR, the repertoire was profiled, and TCRdb retains in-frame clones only, with some absent. The table includes about 71,000 clones, roughly 80% detected once. Points on this clone: Antigen unknown.

This specimen was CD4+ T cells from PBMCs cultured with SARS-CoV-2 spike peptides, taken before COVID-19 vaccination. The source is a human donor who received a COVID-19 vaccine. This chain links TRBV2 with TRBJ1-3; D remains ambiguous. CDR3 in DNA: TGTGCCAGCAGTGAGCTTCTCTCTGGAAACACCATATATTTT. Translation gives CASSELLSGNTIYF. Drawing the rest from reference TRBV2 and TRBJ1-3, the complete variable domain is EPEVTQTPSHQVTQMGQEVILRCVPISNHLYFYWYRQILGQKVEFLVSFYNNEISEKSEIFDDQFSVERPDGSNFTLKIRSTKLEDSAMYFCASSELLSGNTIYFGEGSWLTVV.